These T cell receptor beta chains were read from a single sample in a study of T cell responses to AZD1222 COVID-19 vaccine. The repertoire was sequenced with immunoSEQ multiplex PCR; TCRdb's copy has only in-frame clones and lacks some. The table has some 150,000 clones, 90% seen once; the top ten hold roughly 1.6%. The material was peripheral blood, obtained 28 days after the second AZD1222 dose. The receptors were sampled from an adult who received the AZD1222 COVID-19 vaccine. Each CDR3 is given with its conserved first and last residue. A D gene is named only where the DNA matches it firmly. Size values are once, few and many counts, or a class for expanded clones, and some rows have none.

d_gene | abundance | j_gene | v_gene | CDR3aa | CDR3nt
. | once | TRBJ1-4 | TRBV7-2 | CASSLTSGTLNEKLFF | TGTGCCAGCAGCTTGACGTCCGGGACCCTTAATGAAAAACTGTTTTTT
. | . | TRBJ1-1 | TRBV10-3 | CAISESRTEAFF | TGTGCCATCAGTGAGTCGAGGACTGAAGCTTTCTTT
. | . | TRBJ1-4 | TRBV28 | CASSSPPGSAANEKLFF | TGTGCCAGCAGTTCCCCCCCCGGCTCGGCGGCTAATGAAAAACTGTTTTTT
TRBD1 | . | TRBJ2-3 | TRBV9 | CASSPRTGGGTQYF | TGTGCCAGCAGCCCTCGGACAGGGGGTGGCACGCAGTATTTT
. | few | TRBJ2-7 | TRBV5-4 | CASSPIGTVDEQYF | TGTGCCAGCAGCCCTATCGGGACCGTCGACGAGCAGTACTTC
TRBD2 | . | TRBJ2-3 | TRBV7-8 | CASSQMTSTTDTQYF | TGTGCCAGCAGCCAAATGACTAGCACCACAGATACGCAGTATTTT
. | . | TRBJ1-4 | TRBV3-1/TRBV3-2 | CASSQPRGNEKLFF | TGTGCCAGCAGCCAACCAAGGGGGAATGAAAAACTGTTTTTT
TRBD1 | once | TRBJ1-2 | TRBV2 | CASGSGTGLYGYTF | TGTGCCAGCGGTTCCGGGACAGGGCTCTATGGCTACACCTTC
. | . | TRBJ2-5 | TRBV18 | CASSPIVQETQYF | TGTGCCAGCTCACCCATAGTCCAAGAGACCCAGTACTTC
. | . | TRBJ1-1 | TRBV6-5 | CASSYSGDGEAFF | TGTGCCAGCAGTTACTCAGGGGACGGTGAAGCTTTCTTT
. | . | TRBJ2-7 | TRBV3-1/TRBV3-2 | CASSHPTGREQYF | TGTGCCAGCAGCCATCCGACAGGGAGGGAGCAGTACTTC
. | . | TRBJ1-2 | TRBV28 | CASSFPGGYTF | TGTGCCAGCAGTTTCCCGGGTGGCTACACCTTC
. | . | TRBJ2-7 | TRBV11-1 | CASSLGQSSYEQYF | TGTGCCAGCAGCCTTGGACAAAGCTCCTACGAGCAGTACTTC
. | once | TRBJ1-3 | TRBV7-9 | CASSLGSTPGNTIYF | TGTGCCAGCAGCTTAGGTTCGACACCTGGAAACACCATATATTTT
. | . | TRBJ2-3 | TRBV14 | CASSQVLGVSTDTQYF | TGTGCCAGCAGCCAAGTTTTGGGTGTTAGCACAGATACGCAGTATTTT
TRBD1 | . | TRBJ2-5 | TRBV5-1 | CASSLDRGRETQYF | TGCGCCAGCAGCTTGGACAGGGGCCGGGAGACCCAGTACTTC
TRBD2 | . | TRBJ2-3 | TRBV9 | CASSASGRGDTQYF | TGTGCCAGCAGCGCTAGCGGGAGGGGAGATACGCAGTATTTT
TRBD1 | . | TRBJ2-5 | TRBV5-5 | CASSLPGTGKETQYF | TGTGCCAGCAGCTTGCCAGGGACAGGGAAAGAGACCCAGTACTTC
. | . | TRBJ2-5 | TRBV5-4 | CASSLGTEETQYF | TGTGCCAGCAGCTTGGGGACAGAAGAGACCCAGTACTTC
TRBD2 | . | TRBJ2-1 | TRBV3-1/TRBV3-2 | CASSQTRLAGGNEQFF | TGTGCCAGCAGCCAAACTAGACTAGCGGGTGGGAATGAGCAGTTCTTC
TRBD1 | . | TRBJ1-1 | TRBV5-1 | CASSPYRGKNTEAFF | TGCGCCAGCAGCCCTTACAGGGGCAAGAACACTGAAGCTTTCTTT
. | . | TRBJ2-3 | TRBV5-1 | CASSLGLAGADTQYF | TGCGCCAGCAGCTTGGGGCTAGCAGGGGCAGATACGCAGTATTTT
. | . | TRBJ2-1 | TRBV19 | CASSSRRGSEQFF | TGTGCCAGTAGTAGCCGGAGGGGAAGTGAGCAGTTCTTC
TRBD1 | . | TRBJ1-1 | TRBV6-5 | CASRKTGRSTEAFF | TGTGCCAGCAGGAAGACAGGGCGAAGCACTGAAGCTTTCTTT
. | . | TRBJ1-1 | TRBV28 | CASIHLLPGSEAFF | TGTGCCAGCATCCACTTACTTCCGGGGTCTGAAGCTTTCTTT
. | . | TRBJ1-2 | TRBV28 | CASSRGGHHYGYTF | TGTGCCAGCAGTCGAGGGGGACACCACTATGGCTACACCTTC